Reported below is one T cell receptor beta chain. Antigen unknown. Germline loops: CDR1 MNHNY, CDR2 SVGAGI (reference sequence). Trimming removed 7 bases from V and 5 bases from J, with 17 bases in between. This CDR3 is 15 amino acids long. These data belong to a study of OX40 agonist ivuxolimab in advanced cancers. Overall study context: Mean age approximately 61 years, range roughly 23 to 79; nearly 85% male.

Study-level findings and limits: It was also the case that some nonresponders had low normalized T-cell clonal expansion. CD8+ T cells were the subset that, on average, had more expanded clones than CD4+.

Measured with immunoSEQ multiplex PCR; TCRdb has only the in-frame clones, and not every one. The table has some 43,000 clones, around 86% seen once. V usage is TRBV6-6 and J usage is TRBJ2-2; D is perhaps TRBD2 (7 bases). Source: CD4+ or CD8+ T cells sorted from blood, taken in a trial of the OX40 agonist ivuxolimab. The sequence derives from an adult with an advanced solid tumor such as melanoma, head and neck, liver or kidney cancer. In nucleotides, the CDR3 is TGTGCCAGCACCCAGATGGGGGGGCGAACCGGGGAGCTGTTTTTT. Translating it yields CASTQMGGRTGELFF.